These 23 T cell receptor beta chains came from one sample sequenced in a study of blood T cell repertoires in COVID-19. Libraries were prepared by immunoSEQ multiplex PCR; TCRdb keeps only in-frame clonotypes and omits some of them. The data show 140,000 to 150,000 clones, 80% seen once. Sequenced input: peripheral blood. These TCRs come from a man in his 70s who had recovered from COVID-19.

This clone was seen a few times. The chain links TRBV30 to TRBJ1-3, with a tentative D call TRBD1 (6 bases). CDR1 GTSNPN and CDR2 SVGIG come from the germline V gene (reference sequence). The ends were cut back, 2 bases at V and 2 bases at J, with 10 bases in the middle. This CDR3 has 14 residues. CDR3 sequence reads: CAWSSTGTGNTIYF. CDR3 DNA: TGTGCCTGGAGTAGCACAGGGACTGGAAACACCATATATTTT.

The V and J genes are TRBV7-9 and TRBJ2-7, with 9 bases identical to TRBD1. The CDR3 consists of 14 residues. Germline CDR1 and CDR2: SEHNR and FQNEAQ (reference sequence). Trimming took 4 bases from V and 4 from J; bases not matched to a gene: 5. CDR3 region: CASSSRDRVYEQYF. DNA of the CDR3: TGTGCCAGCAGCTCCCGGGACAGGGTTTACGAGCAGTACTTC. The entire variable domain, with the rest obtained from reference TRBV7-9 and TRBJ2-7, is as follows: DTGVSQNPRHKITKRGQNVTFRCDPISEHNRLYWYRQTLGQGPEFLTYFQNEAQLEKSRLLSDRFSAERPKGSFSTLEIQRTEQGDSAMYLCASSSRDRVYEQYFGPGTRLTVT.

The gene calls are TRBV6-1 and TRBJ1-5; 9 bases fit TRBD1. The germline V gene has CDR1 MNHNS and CDR2 SASEGT. J lost 5 bases, V lost 2 bases, and 7 bases had no gene match. This CDR3 has 16 residues. CDR3 amino acids: CASSELVTGGYQPQHF. CDR3 coding DNA: TGTGCCAGCAGTGAATTAGTGACAGGGGGTTATCAGCCCCAGCATTTT.

The chain combines TRBV2 with TRBJ2-7; perhaps TRBD2 as D (6 bases). V was shortened by 6 bases and J by 3 bases, with 12 bases between the two germline ends. Germline CDR1 is SNHLY and CDR2 is FYNNEI. The CDR3 has 13 amino acids. CDR3 loop: CASSPGLDYEQYF. CDR3 sequence (DNA): TGTGCCAGCAGCCCGGGACTTGACTACGAGCAGTACTTC.

The V call is TRBV3-1 (or the pseudogene TRBV3-2), the J call TRBJ2-1, with 7 bases fitting TRBD2. V was clipped by 0 bases and J by 4 bases; unmatched bases: 6. The CDR3 runs 16 residues. Germline CDR1 reads LGHDT; CDR2 reads YNNKEL (reference sequence). CDR3 sequence (DNA): TGTGCCAGCAGCCAAGACTTGGCGGGAGTTTACAATGAGCAGTTCTTC. It specifies CASSQDLAGVYNEQFF.

To note about this clone: The same CDR3 arises from other DNA sequences in this sample as well. The chain uses TRBV7-2 and TRBJ2-5; D unresolved. V lost 5 bases to trimming and J lost 1 base, with 5 bases between them. Germline V gene lookup returns CDR1 SGHTA and CDR2 FQGNSA. CDR3 length: 12 amino acids. CDR3: CASSPFQETQYF. The CDR3 bases are TGTGCCAGCAGCCCTTTCCAAGAGACCCAGTACTTC. Filled out from reference TRBV7-2 and TRBJ2-5, the complete variable domain reads GAGVSQSPSNKVTEKGKDVELRCDPISGHTALYWYRQSLGQGLEFLIYFQGNSAPDKSGLPSDRFSAERTGGSVSTLTIQRTQQEDSAVYLCASSPFQETQYFGPGTRLLVL.

As concerns this clone: One end of the junction is discordant with germline, which a read error may explain. The rearrangement joins TRBV6-5 to TRBJ2-7, with 7 bases lining up with TRBD2. CDR3 size: 12 residues. Germline V gene data show CDR1 as MNHEY and CDR2 as SVGAGI. CDR3 sequence: CASSDSGRGQYF. The CDR3 DNA is TGTGCCAGCAGTGACTCTGGGAGGGGGCAGTACTTC.

The chain employs TRBV4-1 and TRBJ2-4, with D possibly being TRBD1 (5 bases). With 0 bases removed from V and 7 bases from J, the gap between germline ends came to 10 bases. The CDR3 has 14 amino acids. The germline V gene encodes CDR1 MGHRA and CDR2 YSYEKL. Here the CDR3 DNA reads TGCGCCAGCAGCCAAGAAGGACAACGGAACATTCAGTACTTC. Its translation: CASSQEGQRNIQYF.

The rearrangement joins TRBV21-1 to TRBJ2-1; TRBD2 is the table's D call, not checked against the DNA. TRBV21-1 is noted as a pseudogene. The CDR3 covers 18 residues. The CDR3: CASIPTPDGRETLNEQFF. The CDR3 nucleotides read TGTGCCAGCATTCCAACCCCCGATGGGCGGGAGACCCTCAATGAGCAGTTCTTC.

V gene TRBV18 combines with J gene TRBJ2-7, with D hard to call. V was shortened by 3 bases and J by 7 bases, with 7 bases between the two germline ends. Germline-derived CDR1 and CDR2 are KGHSH and LQKENI. CDR3 size: 11 residues. This chain's CDR3 is CASSPGEEQYF. For the CDR3, the DNA is TGTGCCAGCTCACCGGGCGAGGAGCAGTACTTC.

This clone came up many times. This rearrangement joins TRBV5-4 to TRBJ2-1; 7 bases line up with TRBD2. Germline V lookup: CDR1 SGHNT, CDR2 YYREEE (reference sequence). The CDR3 spans 14 residues. J was trimmed by 9 bases and V by 4 bases; bases with no gene match: 10. CDR3: CASSVERDAGEQFF. CDR3 DNA sequence: TGTGCCAGCAGCGTCGAGCGGGATGCGGGTGAGCAGTTCTTC.

This chain links TRBV12-3 or TRBV12-4 with TRBJ1-2; 9 bases line up with TRBD1. This CDR3 is 13 amino acids long. Trimming cost V 6 bases and J 6 bases; bases outside gene matches: 5. In DNA, the CDR3 is TGTGCCAGCAGGGGACAGGGCTACGATGGCTACACCTTC. It encodes CASRGQGYDGYTF.

The chain joins TRBV2 to TRBJ1-2, with D perhaps matching TRBD1 (6 bases). The CDR3 consists of 13 residues. V was trimmed by 6 bases and J by 7 bases, leaving 15 bases between them. Germline V gene lookup returns CDR1 SNHLY and CDR2 FYNNEI. The CDR3 spells CASRQGLPGGYTF. Written as DNA, the CDR3 is TGTGCCAGCAGACAGGGCCTCCCAGGTGGCTACACCTTC.

V is TRBV6-5 and J is TRBJ2-7; 10 positions match TRBD2. CDR1 and CDR2 from the germline V gene are MNHEY and SVGAGI. The V and J ends lost 6 bases and 2 bases, in that order; junction bases with no gene match: 7. CDR3 length equals 15 residues. Here the CDR3 reads CASRPEGTSAYEQYF. As DNA, the CDR3 is TGTGCCAGCAGGCCCGAGGGGACTAGCGCCTACGAGCAGTACTTC.

This clone is a singleton in its sample. The chain uses TRBV5-1 and TRBJ2-5, with D maybe TRBD1 (5 bases). The CDR3 covers 15 residues. V was clipped by 0 bases and J by 5 bases, with 14 bases between them. Germline CDR1 SGHRS, CDR2 YFSETQ. DNA of the CDR3: TGCGCCAGCAGCTTGGCCGTCAGGGCTGGGGAGACCCAGTACTTC. Translated: CASSLAVRAGETQYF.

This chain connects TRBV7-9 to TRBJ1-1; TRBD1 agrees at 7 bases. Germline-derived CDR1 and CDR2 are SEHNR and FQNEAQ (reference sequence). The CDR3 consists of 14 residues. The junction had 8 bases not matched to a gene; V was cut back by 6 bases and J by 4 bases. CDR3 in amino acids: CASSFDRAGTEAFF. The CDR3 coding sequence is TGTGCCAGCAGTTTTGACAGGGCGGGCACTGAAGCTTTCTTT.

This sequence joins TRBV3-1 (or the pseudogene TRBV3-2) and TRBJ1-1; no clear D. Trimming cost V 3 bases and J 2 bases, with 7 bases left between them. Germline CDR1 and CDR2: LGHDT and YNNKEL (reference sequence). The CDR3 is 13 residues long. The CDR3 here is CASSHEVNTEAFF. The DNA for the CDR3 is TGTGCCAGCAGCCACGAGGTTAACACTGAAGCTTTCTTT.

This chain links TRBV6-5 with TRBJ1-1; maybe TRBD1 (5 bases). The V gene's germline CDR1 is MNHEY and CDR2 SVGAGI. The CDR3 consists of 16 residues. V gave up 2 bases and J gave up 4 bases, with 17 bases separating them. Here the CDR3 DNA reads TGTGCCAGCAGTTACACCCATAGGCAGGGCCCCACTGAAGCTTTCTTT. As protein: CASSYTHRQGPTEAFF.

This chain uses TRBV5-1 with TRBJ2-2; D may be TRBD2 (5 bases). Germline CDR1 SGHRS, CDR2 YFSETQ. The CDR3 covers 15 residues. V was shortened by 0 bases and J by 3 bases, with 9 bases between the two germline ends. In nucleotides, the CDR3 is TGCGCCAGCAGCTTGGTGGCCGGGGACACCGGGGAGCTGTTTTTT. Encoded protein: CASSLVAGDTGELFF.

The chain combines TRBV29-1 with TRBJ2-5, with D possibly TRBD1 on 6 matching bases. Germline values: CDR1 SQVTM, CDR2 ANQGSEA. This CDR3 is 16 amino acids long. V was clipped by 3 bases and J by 4 bases, with 21 bases between them. The CDR3 protein is CSVDNPEQGVGETQYF. The CDR3 nucleotides read TGCAGCGTTGACAATCCGGAACAGGGAGTGGGAGAGACCCAGTACTTC.

Turning to this clone: Other DNA sequences in this specimen translate into the identical CDR3. The chain is built from TRBV2 and TRBJ2-7, with 8 bases identical to TRBD1. This CDR3 contains 15 residues. The germline gives CDR1 SNHLY, CDR2 FYNNEI. Trimming cost V 4 bases and J 5 bases; bases outside gene matches: 10. In nucleotides, the CDR3 is TGTGCCAGCAGTGGGTCTGACAGGGGATTGGACGAGCAGTACTTC. Its translation: CASSGSDRGLDEQYF.

This chain joins TRBV6-1 and TRBJ2-5; 8 bases agree with TRBD1. This CDR3 is 18 amino acids long. Looked up from germline, CDR1 is MNHNS and CDR2 is SASEGT. Trimming at V came to 2 bases and at J to 0 bases, leaving 11 bases not matched to a gene. CDR3 DNA: TGTGCCAGCAGTGAAAGGGTGGGACAGGCCATACACCAAGAGACCCAGTACTTC. Its protein is CASSERVGQAIHQETQYF.

This clone was seen more than once but under ten times. The V gene is TRBV28, the J gene TRBJ1-2; a possible D gene is TRBD1 (6 bases). Germline V CDR1 and CDR2: MDHEN, SYDVKM. CDR3 length: 13 residues. Trimming cost V 8 bases and J 8 bases, with 18 bases left between them. CDR3 amino acids: CASRPRGYEGYTF. CDR3 nucleotide sequence: TGTGCCAGCCGCCCCAGGGGATACGAGGGCTACACCTTC.